This TCR beta chain was captured by sequencing in a study of blood T cell repertoires in COVID-19 (dated by TCRdb to about 2020). In the study overall: Samples from collaborators originated in the United States, Italy and Spain and spanned both the acute and convalescent phases of COVID-19. Where available, HLA class I and class II types were taken from metadata supplied by the sample provider and were not determined by assay-based typing. The dataset comprised deeply sampled blood TCRbeta repertoires from subjects exposed to, actively infected with, or recovered from COVID-19. The repertoires were released in a freely available public database intended as a resource for research on the immune response to SARS-CoV-2. Sample metadata almost always included a de-identified subject ID, COVID-19 status, age in years and sex. The samples were drawn from the first 160 participants of the ongoing ImmuneRACE study and from 1,254 subjects provided by 6 global collaborators. The material from the prospective study consisted of cDNA or gDNA derived from T cells, B-cell-depleted T cells, or PBMCs.

This clone has only one observation. What this receptor recognizes is not known. One base away there is no much larger clone; base qualities are not given. Points the paper makes about the study in general: The quantity of clinical and demographic metadata differed by source and by participant and was supplied without curation.

The cysteine opens and the phenylalanine closes a CDR3 of 14 amino acids. The entry retains the CDR3 DNA only, 42 bases that are in frame from base 1. Relative to germline, V is 3 bases shorter and J is 0 bases shorter, with 5 bases between their ends. The CDR1 and CDR2 encoded by the germline V gene are MNHNS and SASEGT. The immunoSEQ Assay, a bias-controlled multiplex PCR, was used to amplify TCRbeta CDR3 regions from genomic DNA. In the authors' own workflow: Within the assay, amplification of reference gene primers was used to estimate how many nucleated cells each sample contained. Sequence reads were collapsed and filtered to measure the absolute abundance of every unique TCRbeta CDR3 rearrangement. Productive Simpson clonality was computed per sample as the square root of Simpson's diversity index over productive rearrangements. The table comes from immuneACCESS by way of TCRdb, which keeps in-frame sequences with V and J called. Part of the clones is missing from these tables; in studies checked, under half for an unresolved V gene and the rest for unknown reasons. The D gene and trimming were derived from the DNA, and the V and J assignments and clone size from that table. This sample comprises approximately 150,000 clones, 85% to 90% of them detected only once. Roughly 12% of the sample is taken by the ten largest.

One collaborating source in Seattle enrolled patients during active infection and followed them longitudinally through the course of disease. The collaborating institutions used their own protocols to collect whole blood in K2EDTA tubes. For TCRbeta analysis, collaborator samples were shipped as frozen whole blood, as isolated PBMCs, or as DNA extracted from either sample type. The TCR sequence derives from a man in his late teens or twenties with COVID-19, enrolled during active disease. The sequencing input was peripheral blood. Recombination linked TRBV6-1 to TRBJ1-4, and possibly TRBD1, on 5 matching bases. The CDR3 is CASSETATNEKLFF. The DNA reads TGTGCCAGCAGTGAGACAGCAACTAATGAAAAACTGTTTTTT.